A selection of T cell receptor beta chains follows, all from one sample in a study of human T cells and chemical hapten exposure. A single record per CDR3 protein comes from TCRdb applying MiXCR to the 5' RACE reads. The top ten hold about 2.1% of the sample, which has tens of thousands of distinct CDR3 sequences, more than 7% seen once. The receptors come from a male donor in good health. Each CDR3 is given with its conserved first and last residue.

cdr3_aa j_call v_call
CATSRPSGTGHPNSPLHF TRBJ1-6 TRBV15
CASSELRTGDNQPQHF TRBJ1-5 TRBV2
CASLDFVAGDQETQYF TRBJ2-5 TRBV6-2/TRBV6-3
CASSEYAGQGTGYTF TRBJ1-2 TRBV2
CASSRGEGNNEQFF TRBJ2-1 TRBV9
CASSLGGAIPEAFF TRBJ1-1 TRBV12-3/TRBV12-4
CASRKLGGDEQFF TRBJ2-1 TRBV27
CASSEGKNWGTHYEKLFF TRBJ1-4 TRBV6-1
CASSQEARGLTDTQYF TRBJ2-3 TRBV4-3
CASSLRLVAGANSPLHF TRBJ1-6 TRBV7-2
CSARGGVSSYEQYF TRBJ2-7 TRBV20-1
CSAPPKSASSTDTQYF TRBJ2-3 TRBV20-1
CASSRTGDGYTF TRBJ1-2 TRBV5-1
CASSLSGLAGGPFYNEQFF TRBJ2-1 TRBV7-2
CASSPGDTEAFF TRBJ1-1 TRBV6-5
CASSLALRTSEVTQYF TRBJ2-3 TRBV7-9
CASSLTGSGQGNQPQHF TRBJ1-5 TRBV7-9
CASSEGGRPRHEQYF TRBJ2-7 TRBV6-1
CASSPPGTSGPAGTGELFF TRBJ2-2 TRBV12-3/TRBV12-4
CSVERTSGKNTGELFF TRBJ2-2 TRBV29-1
CATSGSDTQYF TRBJ2-3 TRBV24-1
CASSLGATRHYNEQFF TRBJ2-1 TRBV7-9
CASSLGLGDYTF TRBJ1-2 TRBV7-9
CASSRLSQGNEQFF TRBJ2-1 TRBV7-9
CASSQAVTGVFTEAFF TRBJ1-1 TRBV4-1
CASSPGKRTGELFF TRBJ2-2 TRBV7-9
CASSDDMGSFSSPYEQYF TRBJ2-7 TRBV6-6
CASRLQGGLVEAFF TRBJ1-1 TRBV5-4
CASSGGVEQYF TRBJ2-7 TRBV5-1
CAWSQNRNRETQYF TRBJ2-5 TRBV30
CASSPGRNSGNTIYF TRBJ1-3 TRBV18
CSVGQGVPEAFF TRBJ1-1 TRBV29-1
CASSYSTPRESSYGYTF TRBJ1-2 TRBV6-5
CASSLDIFQGHEQYF TRBJ2-7 TRBV11-2
CSALPVQGKGPYNEQFF TRBJ2-1 TRBV20-1
CASSIGQGWYNEQFF TRBJ2-1 TRBV6-2/TRBV6-3
CASSAYGEFKNIQYF TRBJ2-4 TRBV10-2
CASSLVQGAFDTEAFF TRBJ1-1 TRBV7-9
CASSYRDTASSGVNVLTF TRBJ2-6 TRBV5-1
CASKLGGSYEQYF TRBJ2-7 TRBV12-5
CSARGDSIGNQPQHF TRBJ1-5 TRBV20-1
CASSELGDTGELFF TRBJ2-2 TRBV6-1
CAISEDREQFF TRBJ2-1 TRBV10-3
CASSIDGTGEAFF TRBJ1-1 TRBV6-2/TRBV6-3
CASREGRRYEQYF TRBJ2-7 TRBV12-3/TRBV12-4
CASSDPGLAEPVSDTQYF TRBJ2-3 TRBV10-2
CASSLFGTGPTGNTIYF TRBJ1-3 TRBV7-9
CASSFYTGLGDYGYTF TRBJ1-2 TRBV12-3/TRBV12-4
CASTTDQSGSRNTIYF TRBJ1-3 TRBV6-1
CASRDTSTGELFF TRBJ2-2 TRBV6-2/TRBV6-3
CASSLLLLSYNEQFF TRBJ2-1 TRBV7-9
CSVEPLSSGTSGSTDTQYF TRBJ2-3 TRBV29-1
CSAREPSGLAYNEQFF TRBJ2-1 TRBV20-1
CASSPRGPNEKLFF TRBJ1-4 TRBV4-1
CASSLRTGRRAYEQYF TRBJ2-7 TRBV12-3/TRBV12-4
CASSPSTGAFGANVLTF TRBJ2-6 TRBV18
CASSPGRIPTDTQYF TRBJ2-3 TRBV5-1
CASSSREGPYEQYF TRBJ2-7 TRBV7-2
CSARQGGGAGFSYEQYF TRBJ2-7 TRBV20-1